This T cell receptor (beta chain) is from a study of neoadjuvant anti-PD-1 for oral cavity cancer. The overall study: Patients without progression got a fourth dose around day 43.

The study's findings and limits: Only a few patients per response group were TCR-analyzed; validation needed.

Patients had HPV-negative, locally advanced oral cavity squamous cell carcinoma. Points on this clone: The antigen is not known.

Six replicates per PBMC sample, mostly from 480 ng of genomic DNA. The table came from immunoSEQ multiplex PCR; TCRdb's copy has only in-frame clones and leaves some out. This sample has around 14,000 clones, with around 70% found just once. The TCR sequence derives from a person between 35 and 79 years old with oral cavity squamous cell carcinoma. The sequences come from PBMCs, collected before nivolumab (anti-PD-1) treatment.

The CDR3 DNA is TGTGCCAGCAGCCAAGACGCGACAGGGCTAAGAGATACGCAGTATTTT. This translates into CASSQDATGLRDTQYF. The chain links TRBV14 to TRBJ2-3; 7 nucleotides line up with TRBD1. Germline loops: CDR1 SGHDN, CDR2 FVKESK. The CDR3 runs to 16 residues. V trimming: 0 bases; J trimming: 5 bases; junction bases outside the gene matches: 8.